These 29 T cell receptor beta chains share one sample of origin, sequenced in a study of OX40 agonist ivuxolimab in advanced cancers. Libraries were prepared by immunoSEQ multiplex PCR; TCRdb keeps only in-frame clonotypes and omits some of them. The data contain 90,000 to 95,000 clones, about 90% of them seen just once; the ten biggest clones take up about 4%. Sequencing was performed on CD4+ or CD8+ T cells sorted from blood, taken in a trial of the OX40 agonist ivuxolimab. The receptors originated from an adult with an advanced solid tumor such as melanoma, head and neck, liver or kidney cancer.

The genes are TRBV6-6 and TRBJ1-5; TRBD1 matches at 7 bases. This CDR3 spans 14 amino acids. The J segment lost 7 bases and the V segment lost 6 bases, leaving 9 bases of the junction unmatched. Germline loops: CDR1 MNHNY, CDR2 SVGAGI (reference sequence). This chain's CDR3 is CASRETGLGQPQHF. DNA of the CDR3: TGTGCCAGCAGGGAGACAGGGCTCGGGCAGCCCCAGCATTTT.

V usage is TRBV6-6 and J usage is TRBJ2-2, with no clear D. From germline, CDR1 is MNHNY and CDR2 SVGAGI (reference sequence). CDR3 size: 12 residues. Trimming shortened V by 0 bases and J by 4 bases, and 0 bases separated the two germline ends. CDR3 sequence (DNA): TGTGCCAGCAGTTACTCCACCGGGGAGCTGTTTTTT. Its protein product is CASSYSTGELFF.

The chain links TRBV5-1 to TRBJ1-6, with D possibly being TRBD1 (5 bases). This CDR3 is 16 amino acids long. Trimming took 4 bases from V and 6 from J, leaving 17 bases between them. CDR1 is SGHRS and CDR2 is YFSETQ in the germline V gene. Here the CDR3 reads CASSTGPRVGNSPLHF. Here the CDR3 DNA reads TGCGCCAGCAGCACCGGCCCCAGGGTAGGTAATTCACCCCTCCACTTT.

The chain joins TRBV5-1 to TRBJ2-7; D remains unclear. The CDR3 is 12 residues long. V dropped 8 bases and J dropped 8 bases, with 17 bases sitting between them. Germline V gives CDR1 SGHRS, CDR2 YFSETQ. The CDR3 is CARRTPRCKQYV. Written as DNA, the CDR3 is TGCGCCAGACGGACGCCGCGGTGTAAGCAGTACGTC.

V is TRBV5-1 and J is TRBJ2-1, with D possibly being TRBD2 (6 bases). The CDR3 has 17 amino acids. CDR1 and CDR2 from the germline V gene are SGHRS and YFSETQ. V lost 4 bases and J lost 6, with 23 bases in between. This chain's CDR3 is CASSPGDWAATRNEQFF. The CDR3, as DNA: TGCGCCAGCAGCCCGGGGGATTGGGCCGCCACACGCAATGAGCAGTTCTTC.

This clone was found once. The CDR3 region is CASSLDLQAGADTQYF. CDR3 in DNA: TGTGCCAGCAGCTTAGATTTACAGGCAGGGGCAGATACGCAGTATTTT. The chain couples TRBV11-3 to TRBJ2-3; possibly TRBD1 for D (6 bases). Trimming left V 0 bases short and J 4 bases short, with 14 bases between. This CDR3 contains 16 residues. In germline, CDR1 is SGHNT, CDR2 YENEEA.

The chain is built from TRBV7-8 and TRBJ2-1; TRBD2 might be the D (5 bases). The CDR3 runs 17 residues. The V end lost 1 base, the J end lost 0 bases, and 13 bases lay between the germline ends. Germline CDR1 SGHVS, CDR2 FQNEAQ. This chain's CDR3 is CASSLESRGSSYNEQFF. For the CDR3, the DNA is TGTGCCAGCAGCTTAGAATCGCGTGGGAGCTCCTACAATGAGCAGTTCTTC.

The V and J genes are TRBV10-2 and TRBJ2-3; D unclear. Trimming shortened V by 6 bases and J by 2 bases, and 6 bases separated the two germline ends. The CDR3 is made up of 12 amino acids. Germline V gene lookup returns CDR1 WSHSY and CDR2 SAAADI. CDR3 protein: CASSAITDTQYF. CDR3 nucleotide sequence: TGCGCCAGCAGCGCTATCACAGATACGCAGTATTTT.

The rearrangement joins TRBV6-4 to TRBJ2-1; 10 nucleotides agree with TRBD2. The CDR3 is 15 residues long. V was pared by 2 bases and J by 7 bases, with 5 bases of the junction left unmatched. Germline CDR1 MRHNA, CDR2 SNTAGT. The CDR3, as DNA: TGTGCCAGCAGTGACAGCGGGAGGGGTGTGAATGAGCAGTTCTTC. Protein sequence: CASSDSGRGVNEQFF.

In this sample, this clone turned up once. CDR3 in amino acids: CASSFEAIAKNIQYF. Written as DNA, the CDR3 is TGTGCCAGCAGCTTCGAAGCCATAGCCAAAAACATTCAGTACTTC. V and J are TRBV7-2 and TRBJ2-4, with D uncertain. This CDR3 comprises 15 residues. CDR1 is SGHTA, CDR2 FQGNSA, per germline. The V end was cut by 3 bases, the J end by 0 bases, with 9 bases between.

The rearrangement joins TRBV7-9 to TRBJ2-7; 8 bases are shared with TRBD1. J lost 6 bases, V lost 0 bases, and 13 bases had no gene match. Germline CDR1 and CDR2: SEHNR and FQNEAQ (reference sequence). The CDR3 extends over 17 amino acids. This chain's CDR3 is CASSLALVQGEAAEQYV. CDR3 bases: TGTGCCAGCAGCTTAGCTTTAGTACAGGGGGAAGCCGCCGAGCAGTACGTC.

V is TRBV10-3 and J is TRBJ1-1, with a possible D match to TRBD1 (5 bases). In germline, CDR1 is ENHRY, CDR2 SYGVKD. This CDR3 is built from 16 residues. The ends were cut back, 4 bases at V and 4 bases at J, with 19 bases in the middle. CDR3 amino acids: CAISVRQGTGSTEAFF. The CDR3 region has the DNA TGTGCCATCAGTGTTAGGCAGGGTACAGGCAGCACTGAAGCTTTCTTT.

The rearrangement links TRBV29-1 to TRBJ2-2; D gene ambiguous. The CDR3 loop spans 12 amino acids. The V gene lost 5 bases and the J gene lost 0 bases, with 4 bases spanning the gap. From germline, CDR1 is SQVTM and CDR2 ANQGSEA. CDR3 sequence reads: CSVLSNTGELFF. The CDR3 DNA reads TGCAGCGTTTTGTCGAACACCGGGGAGCTGTTTTTT.

CDR3 in amino acids: CASGQVYTEAFF. The CDR3 nucleotides read TGTGCCAGCGGACAGGTTTACACTGAAGCTTTCTTT. The chain joins TRBV25-1 to TRBJ1-1; the match to TRBD1 covers 7 bases. Germline CDR1 and CDR2: MGHDK and SYGVNS. The CDR3 length is 12 residues. V gave up 8 bases and J gave up 3 bases; unmatched junction bases: 3.

Comments on this clone: Other nucleotide sequences from this sample produce the same CDR3. The chain uses TRBV4-3 and TRBJ2-4, with 7 bases identical to TRBD2. The CDR3 spans 14 residues. V shed 1 base, J shed 3 bases, and the junction held 0 bases outside the gene matches. Germline V gene lookup returns CDR1 LGHNA and CDR2 YSLEER. The CDR3 sequence: CASSQAGGKNIQYF. CDR3 sequence (DNA): TGCGCCAGCAGCCAAGCGGGGGGCAAAAACATTCAGTACTTC.

The chain couples TRBV29-1 to TRBJ2-3; tentative D call: TRBD2 (5 bases). Trimming left V 4 bases short and J 2 bases short, with 10 bases between. Looked up from germline, CDR1 is SQVTM and CDR2 is ANQGSEA. This CDR3 has 13 residues. Here the CDR3 DNA reads TGCAGCGTTGTCGGGGTAATCACAGATACGCAGTATTTT. It specifies CSVVGVITDTQYF.

This clone was observed a single time. The chain employs TRBV5-4 and TRBJ2-1, with D perhaps TRBD1 or TRBD2 (5 bases each). This CDR3 region has 15 residues. V gave up 4 bases and J gave up 0 bases, with 11 bases separating them. From germline, CDR1 is SGHNT and CDR2 YYREEE (reference sequence). This chain's CDR3 is CASSIGTDSYNEQFF. The DNA for the CDR3 is TGTGCCAGCAGCATCGGGACGGACTCCTACAATGAGCAGTTCTTC.

This clone was counted once. The J gene is TRBJ2-7, the V gene TRBV6-6; no definite D call. The CDR3 loop spans 13 amino acids. In germline, CDR1 is MNHNY, CDR2 SVGAGI (reference sequence). Trimming took 4 bases from V and 2 from J, leaving 9 bases between them. CDR3 nucleotides: TGTGCCAGCAGTTCAACGGATGCCTACGAGCAGTACTTC. Protein sequence: CASSSTDAYEQYF.

This clone came up once. The chain links TRBV4-1 to TRBJ1-3; D is undetermined. CDR1 is MGHRA, CDR2 YSYEKL, per germline. This CDR3 is built from 14 residues. Trimming took off 5 bases at V and 4 bases at J, with 12 bases between the two ends. CDR3 residues: CASSLVMEGNTIYF. In DNA, the CDR3 is TGCGCCAGCAGCTTAGTTATGGAGGGAAACACCATATATTTT.

The V call is TRBV10-3, the J call TRBJ2-1; D gene uncertain. V dropped 2 bases and J dropped 7 bases, with 3 bases sitting between them. This CDR3 has 11 residues. The V gene's germline CDR1 is ENHRY and CDR2 SYGVKD. CDR3 nucleotide sequence: TGTGCCATCAGTGAGAATAATGAGCAGTTCTTC. It encodes CAISENNEQFF.

This rearrangement joins TRBV7-8 to TRBJ1-4, with D unresolved. The V end lost 6 bases, the J end lost 7 bases, and 12 bases lay between the germline ends. The germline gives CDR1 SGHVS, CDR2 FQNEAQ. The CDR3 is 13 residues long. CDR3 sequence (DNA): TGTGCCAGCAGAAATAGGATGGGTGAAAAACTGTTTTTT. This gives the protein CASRNRMGEKLFF.

This sequence joins TRBV5-1 and TRBJ2-1, with 7 bases aligning to TRBD2. The CDR3 extends over 12 amino acids. After removal of 7 bases from V and 2 bases from J, the junction contained 0 bases not matched to a gene. The germline V gene has CDR1 SGHRS and CDR2 YFSETQ. CDR3 amino acids: CASGLAYNEQFF. CDR3 nucleotides: TGCGCCAGCGGACTAGCCTACAATGAGCAGTTCTTC. The full variable domain, completed using reference TRBV5-1 and TRBJ2-1, is KAGVTQTPRYLIKTRGQQVTLSCSPISGHRSVSWYQQTPGQGLQFLFEYFSETQRNKGNFPGRFSGRQFSNSRSEMNVSTLELGDSALYLCASGLAYNEQFFGPGTRLTVL.

The chain combines TRBV6-1 with TRBJ2-7; D might be TRBD2 (6 bases). Germline CDR1 is MNHNS and CDR2 is SASEGT. The CDR3 is 15 amino acids. V lost 2 bases to trimming and J lost 4 bases, with 15 bases between them. This chain's CDR3 is CASSEFTSPTYEQYV. CDR3 bases: TGTGCCAGCAGTGAATTTACTAGCCCGACGTACGAGCAGTACGTC.

The chain combines TRBV28 with TRBJ1-5; maybe TRBD1 (5 bases). In germline, CDR1 is MDHEN, CDR2 SYDVKM. V lost 6 bases, J lost 6 bases, and 12 bases lay in between. The CDR3 spans 13 residues. This chain's CDR3 is CASRSGTVQPQHF. The CDR3 region has the DNA TGTGCCAGCAGGTCCGGGACGGTTCAGCCCCAGCATTTT.

The chain has TRBV6-1 and TRBJ2-7; no clear D. V dropped 5 bases and J dropped 3 bases, with 5 bases sitting between them. The CDR3 loop spans 11 amino acids. Looked up from germline, CDR1 is MNHNS and CDR2 is SASEGT. This CDR3 is CASSNDYEQYF. For the CDR3, the DNA is TGTGCCAGCAGTAATGACTACGAGCAGTACTTC.

V is TRBV7-3 and J is TRBJ1-1, with D perhaps TRBD1 (6 bases). Trimming took off 5 bases at V and 0 bases at J, with 22 bases between the two ends. Germline lookup yields CDR1 SGHTA and CDR2 FQGTGA. The CDR3 is made up of 18 amino acids. In DNA form, the CDR3 reads TGTGCCAGCAGCCCCAAGGGGGGGAACGTAAACGTGAACACTGAAGCTTTCTTT. Translating gives CASSPKGGNVNVNTEAFF.

The genes are TRBV28 and TRBJ1-3; tentative D call: TRBD1 (6 bases). CDR1 is MDHEN, CDR2 SYDVKM, per germline. The CDR3 loop spans 14 amino acids. Trimming stripped 6 bases from V and 0 bases from J, with 9 bases between. CDR3 coding DNA: TGTGCCAGCAGGGACAGCCTCTCTGGAAACACCATATATTTT. It translates to CASRDSLSGNTIYF.

The rearrangement uses TRBV2 and TRBJ2-1, with TRBD2 identical over 16 bases. Germline-derived CDR1 and CDR2 are SNHLY and FYNNEI. CDR3 length: 17 amino acids. The V and J ends lost 6 bases and 7 bases, in that order; junction bases with no gene match: 9. The CDR3 nucleotides are TGTGCCAGCAGACCGGGGGGACTAGCGGGAGGGCCGAATGAGCAGTTCTTC. This codes for CASRPGGLAGGPNEQFF.

The genes are TRBV6-5 and TRBJ2-1; no clear D. Germline assignment: CDR1 MNHEY and CDR2 SVGAGI. V gave up 6 bases and J gave up 0 bases, with 12 bases separating them. CDR3 size: 15 residues. CDR3 coding DNA: TGTGCCAGCAGGTACAGCACCGGCTCCTACAATGAGCAGTTCTTC. This encodes CASRYSTGSYNEQFF.